This T cell receptor (beta chain) was sequenced in a study of blood T cell repertoires in COVID-19. Study-wide background: Some COVID-19 samples were acute and others convalescent; all came from the United States, Italy and Spain. PBMCs, B-cell-depleted T cells, or T cells were the source of the cDNA or gDNA that made up the material.

Patients of the Seattle cohort, enrolled during active infection, were followed longitudinally. This clone was detected once. As processed by the authors: The authors estimated nucleated cell counts from reference gene primer amplification. Measured with immunoSEQ multiplex PCR; TCRdb has only the in-frame clones, and not every one. V and J calls and clone size are copied from that table; D and trimming were computed from the DNA. This sample has roughly 160,000 clones; 80% to 90% occur once, and the top ten carry about 5.6%. The receptor was derived from a woman in her fifties or sixties with COVID-19, enrolled during active disease. Material for sequencing was peripheral blood.

The CDR3 DNA reads TGTGCCAGCAGTTACTCGCCCGGTGTGAGTCAGCCCCAGCATTTT. This translates into CASSYSPGVSQPQHF. The genes are TRBV6-2 or TRBV6-3 and TRBJ1-5; D is unclear. V was trimmed by 0 bases and J by 6 bases, leaving 12 bases between them. Germline lookup yields CDR1 MNHEY and CDR2 SVGEGT. This CDR3 is 15 amino acids long.